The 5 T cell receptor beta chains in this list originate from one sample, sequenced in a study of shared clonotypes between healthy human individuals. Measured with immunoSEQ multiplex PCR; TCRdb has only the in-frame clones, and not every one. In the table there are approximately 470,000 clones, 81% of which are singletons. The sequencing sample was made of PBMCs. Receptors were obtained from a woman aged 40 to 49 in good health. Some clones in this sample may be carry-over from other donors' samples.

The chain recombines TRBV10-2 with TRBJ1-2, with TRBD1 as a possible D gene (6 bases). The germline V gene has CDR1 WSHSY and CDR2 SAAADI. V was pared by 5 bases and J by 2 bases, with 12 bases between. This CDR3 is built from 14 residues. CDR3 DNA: TGCGCCAGCAGTCCTACAGGGTTCAACTATGGCTACACCTTC. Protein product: CASSPTGFNYGYTF.

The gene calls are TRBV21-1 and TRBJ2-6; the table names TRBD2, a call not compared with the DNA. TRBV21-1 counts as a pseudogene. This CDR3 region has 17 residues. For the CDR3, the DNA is TGTGCCAGCAGCAAATGGGGAGCCAGCTCTGGGGCCAACGTCCTGACTTTC. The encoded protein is CASSKWGASSGANVLTF.

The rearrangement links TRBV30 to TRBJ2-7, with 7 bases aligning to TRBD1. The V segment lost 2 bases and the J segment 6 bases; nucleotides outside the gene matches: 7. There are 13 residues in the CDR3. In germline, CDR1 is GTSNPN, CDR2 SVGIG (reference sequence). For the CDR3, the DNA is TGTGCCTGGAGTAGACAGGGTAATGGCGAGCAGTACTTC. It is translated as CAWSRQGNGEQYF.

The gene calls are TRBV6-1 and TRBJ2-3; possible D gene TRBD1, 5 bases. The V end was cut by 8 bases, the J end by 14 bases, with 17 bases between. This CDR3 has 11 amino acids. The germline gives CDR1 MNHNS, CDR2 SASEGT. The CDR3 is CASDPGHRAYF. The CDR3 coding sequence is TGTGCCAGCGATCCAGGGCATCGGGCGTATTTT.

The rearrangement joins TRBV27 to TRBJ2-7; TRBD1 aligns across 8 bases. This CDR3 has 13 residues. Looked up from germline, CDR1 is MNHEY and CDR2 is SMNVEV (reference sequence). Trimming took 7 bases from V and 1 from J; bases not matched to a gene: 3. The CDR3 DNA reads TGTGCCAGCACGGACAGGGTGTCCTACGAGCAGTACTTC. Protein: CASTDRVSYEQYF.